This T cell receptor (beta chain) appears in the sequencing data of a study of T cells in Graves' hyperthyroidism and ophthalmopathy. General study results and limits: From stable hyperthyroidism, ophthalmopathy was set apart by a 13 V-J model. Progression to ophthalmopathy was predicted a median of 6.5 months early.

Researchers took RNA transcripts and amplified the TCR beta CDR3 regions from them. The TCR CDR3 first-round RT-PCR relied on the HTBI primer set. TCRdb passed the multiplex PCR reads through MiXCR, listing each CDR3 protein once. The table shows about 560,000 distinct CDR3 sequences, with 15% to 20% occurring only once. This clonotype was seen at least ten times. As yet, its antigen is unknown. Germline V gives CDR1 SNHLY, CDR2 FYNNEI. The CDR3 sequence is 17 residues long. J was trimmed by 3 bases and V by 5 bases; bases with no gene match: 15. The sequencing input was blood. This receptor was identified in a woman aged 18 to 35 with Graves' hyperthyroidism. The chain joins TRBV2 to TRBJ2-7, with 8 positions matching TRBD1. CDR3 region: CASSKTPGGSWDYEQYF. The CDR3, as DNA: TGTGCCAGCAGTAAAACCCCAGGGGGCTCCTGGGACTACGAGCAGTACTTC. Complete variable domain (other parts from reference TRBV2 and TRBJ2-7): EPEVTQTPSHQVTQMGQEVILRCVPISNHLYFYWYRQILGQKVEFLVSFYNNEISEKSEIFDDQFSVERPDGSNFTLKIRSTKLEDSAMYFCASSKTPGGSWDYEQYFGPGTRLTVT.